This T cell receptor beta chain is drawn from a study of blood T cell repertoires in COVID-19. Study at large: The origin of the acute and convalescent COVID-19 samples was the United States, Italy and Spain. In each case, the material was cDNA or gDNA derived from T cells, B-cell-depleted T cells, or PBMCs.

Method: immunoSEQ multiplex PCR; TCRdb's copy keeps in-frame clones and lacks some. The sample has some 93,000 clones; approximately 82% are singletons. This CDR3 spans 14 amino acids. CDR1 LGHDT and CDR2 YNNKEL come from the germline V gene (reference sequence). Trimming cost V 4 bases and J 4 bases; bases outside gene matches: 6. V gene TRBV3-1 (or the pseudogene TRBV3-2) combines with J gene TRBJ1-2, with TRBD1 matching over 7 bases. What was sequenced was peripheral blood. The clonotype comes from a man aged 70-80 years with acute or convalescent COVID-19. CDR3 DNA sequence: TGTGCCAGCAGCCGGGACAGTGATACCTATGGCTACACCTTC. Translating it yields CASSRDSDTYGYTF.